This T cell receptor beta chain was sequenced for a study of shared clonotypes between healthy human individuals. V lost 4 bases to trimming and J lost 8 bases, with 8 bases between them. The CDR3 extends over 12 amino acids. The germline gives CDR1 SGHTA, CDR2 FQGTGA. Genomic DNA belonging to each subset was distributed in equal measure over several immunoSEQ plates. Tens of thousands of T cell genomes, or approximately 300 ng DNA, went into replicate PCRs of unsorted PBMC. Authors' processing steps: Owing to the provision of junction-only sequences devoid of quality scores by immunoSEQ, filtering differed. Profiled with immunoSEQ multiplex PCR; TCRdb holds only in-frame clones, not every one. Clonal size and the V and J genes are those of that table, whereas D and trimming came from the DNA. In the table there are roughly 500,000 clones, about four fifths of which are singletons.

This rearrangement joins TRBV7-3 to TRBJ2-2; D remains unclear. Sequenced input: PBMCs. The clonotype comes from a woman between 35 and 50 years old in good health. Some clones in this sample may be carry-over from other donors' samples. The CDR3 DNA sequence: TGTGCCAGCAGCTCCTTTCAGGGGGAGCTGTTTTTT. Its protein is CASSSFQGELFF.